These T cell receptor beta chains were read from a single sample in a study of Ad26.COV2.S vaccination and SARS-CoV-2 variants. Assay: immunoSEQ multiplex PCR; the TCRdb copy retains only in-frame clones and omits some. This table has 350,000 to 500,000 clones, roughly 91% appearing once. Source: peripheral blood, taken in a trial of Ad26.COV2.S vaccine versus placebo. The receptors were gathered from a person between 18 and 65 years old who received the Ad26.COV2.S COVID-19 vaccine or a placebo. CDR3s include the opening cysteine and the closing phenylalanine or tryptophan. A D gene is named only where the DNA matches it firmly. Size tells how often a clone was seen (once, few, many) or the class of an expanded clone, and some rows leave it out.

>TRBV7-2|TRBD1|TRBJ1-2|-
TGTGCCAGCAGCGTGGACAGGGGGGGATTTTGGGGCTACACCTTC
CASSVDRGGFWGYTF
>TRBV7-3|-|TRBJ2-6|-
TGTGCCAGCAGCTTAAGGCTGAGCTCTGGGGCCAACGTCCTGACTTTC
CASSLRLSSGANVLTF
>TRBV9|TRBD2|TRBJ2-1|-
TGTGCCAGCAGCGAACACCTTCCAACTAGCGGGGGATACAATGAGCAGTTCTTC
CASSEHLPTSGGYNEQFF
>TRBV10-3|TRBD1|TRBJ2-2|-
TGTGCCATCACCGAACAGGGGCTCTCGGGGGGGGAGCTGTTTTTT
CAITEQGLSGGELFF
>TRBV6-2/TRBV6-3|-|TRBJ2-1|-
TGTGCCAGCAGTTACGCGACCCTGGCGTACAATGAGCAGTTCTTC
CASSYATLAYNEQFF
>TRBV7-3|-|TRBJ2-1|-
TGTGCCAGCAGCTTAACTCGGGACCCCTACAATGAGCAGTTCTTC
CASSLTRDPYNEQFF
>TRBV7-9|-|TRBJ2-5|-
TGTGCCAGCAGCCCGGTAGCCTACCAAGAGACCCAGTACTTC
CASSPVAYQETQYF
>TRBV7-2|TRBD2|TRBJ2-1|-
TGTGCCAGCAGCCCCGAGGGGGTAGCGGGAGGCGGGTACAATGAGCAGTTCTTC
CASSPEGVAGGGYNEQFF
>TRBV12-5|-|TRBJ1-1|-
TGTGCTAGTGGAACGGGCGTTTTGAACACTGAAGCTTTCTTT
CASGTGVLNTEAFF
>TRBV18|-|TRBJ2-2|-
TGTGCCAGCTCACGCTGGGAAGAAGGTGGCACCGGGGAGCTGTTTTTT
CASSRWEEGGTGELFF
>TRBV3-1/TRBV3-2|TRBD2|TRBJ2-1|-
TGTGCCAGCAGCCAAGCGGTTCTAGCGGGATATAATGAGCAGTTCTTC
CASSQAVLAGYNEQFF
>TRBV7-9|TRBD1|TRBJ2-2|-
TGTGCCAGCAGCACCACAGGGGGGTGGACCGGGGAGCTGTTTTTT
CASSTTGGWTGELFF
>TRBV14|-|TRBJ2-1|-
TGTGTCAGCAGCCAAGACCGGGGAGCCAGGCGCAATGAGCAGTTCTTC
CVSSQDRGARRNEQFF
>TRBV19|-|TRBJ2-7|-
TGTGCCAGTAGTATAGGAAGAGGGGCGAACGAGCAGTACTTC
CASSIGRGANEQYF
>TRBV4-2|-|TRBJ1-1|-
TGTGCCAGCAGCCAACAAAGGGGGACATCGAACACTGAAGCTTTCTTT
CASSQQRGTSNTEAFF
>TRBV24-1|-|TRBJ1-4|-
TGTGCCACCAGTTCGGGCGGGCAAGGAGAAAAACTGTTTTTT
CATSSGGQGEKLFF
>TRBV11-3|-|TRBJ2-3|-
TGTGCCAGCAGCCCATCGGGGACAGATACGCAGTATTTT
CASSPSGTDTQYF
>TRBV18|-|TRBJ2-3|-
TGTGCCAGCTCACCGCAAGGGGCAGATACGCAGTATTTT
CASSPQGADTQYF
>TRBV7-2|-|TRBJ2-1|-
TGTGCCAGCAGCTCCGCCAGCGGAGCTTTCTACAATGAGCAGTTCTTC
CASSSASGAFYNEQFF
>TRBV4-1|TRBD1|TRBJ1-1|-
TGCGCCAGCAGCCACATGACAGGGGCGAACACTGAAGCTTTCTTT
CASSHMTGANTEAFF
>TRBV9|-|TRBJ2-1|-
TGTGCCAGCAGCGTAGACCCTCTTGGTGGTCTCGGTGAGCAGTTCTTC
CASSVDPLGGLGEQFF
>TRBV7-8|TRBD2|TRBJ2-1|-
TGTGCCAGCAGCTTATCGCTAGCGGGAGGCCGCTACAATGAGCAGTTCTTC
CASSLSLAGGRYNEQFF
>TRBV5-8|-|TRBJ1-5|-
TGTGCCAGCAGCCTAGGACAGCGAAACGATCAGCCCCAGCATTTT
CASSLGQRNDQPQHF
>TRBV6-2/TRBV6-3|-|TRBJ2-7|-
TGTGCCAGCAGTCCCCTCCGGCGATCCTACGAGCAGTACTTC
CASSPLRRSYEQYF
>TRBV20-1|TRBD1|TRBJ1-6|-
TGCAGTGCTAGTGGGCAGGGGGCGCATTCACCCCTCCACTTT
CSASGQGAHSPLHF
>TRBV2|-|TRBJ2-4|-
TGTGCCAGCAGTACCGGACCGTTTGGAACCTCCAAAAACATTCAGTACTTC
CASSTGPFGTSKNIQYF
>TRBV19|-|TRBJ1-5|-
TGTGCCAGTAGTATAGGCAGGGGATCTAGCAATCAGCCCCAGCATTTT
CASSIGRGSSNQPQHF
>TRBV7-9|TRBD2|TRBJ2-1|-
TGTGCCAGCAGCTTAGCGCAAGGACTAGCGGGAGGGCAGTTCTTC
CASSLAQGLAGGQFF
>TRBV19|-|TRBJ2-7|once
TGTGCCAGTAGTATAGGTGGACAGAACTTTCCCTACGAGCAGTACTTC
CASSIGGQNFPYEQYF
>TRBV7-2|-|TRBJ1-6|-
TGTGCCAGCAGCTTATTAGCTAATTCACCCCTCCACTTT
CASSLLANSPLHF
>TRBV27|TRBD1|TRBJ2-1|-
TGTGCCAGCAGTCGAGGCAGGGGGCTCGATGAGCAGTTCTTC
CASSRGRGLDEQFF
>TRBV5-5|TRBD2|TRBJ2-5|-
TGTGCCAGCAGCGATGATCTAGCGGGAGGCCAAGAGACCCAGTACTTC
CASSDDLAGGQETQYF
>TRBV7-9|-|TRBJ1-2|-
TGTGCCAGCAGCTTAGCTAAGGGACCGTATGGCTACACCTTC
CASSLAKGPYGYTF
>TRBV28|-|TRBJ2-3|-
TGTGCCAGCAGTTCGACCCCAGGGACAGATACGCAGTATTTT
CASSSTPGTDTQYF
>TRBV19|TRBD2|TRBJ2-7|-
TGTGCCAGTAGTATGGGTCTAGCGGAGTACTCCTACGAGCAGTACTTC
CASSMGLAEYSYEQYF
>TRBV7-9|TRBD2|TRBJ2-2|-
TGTGCCAGCAGCCCCCCTATAGCGGGAGTAATCGGGGAGCTGTTTTTT
CASSPPIAGVIGELFF